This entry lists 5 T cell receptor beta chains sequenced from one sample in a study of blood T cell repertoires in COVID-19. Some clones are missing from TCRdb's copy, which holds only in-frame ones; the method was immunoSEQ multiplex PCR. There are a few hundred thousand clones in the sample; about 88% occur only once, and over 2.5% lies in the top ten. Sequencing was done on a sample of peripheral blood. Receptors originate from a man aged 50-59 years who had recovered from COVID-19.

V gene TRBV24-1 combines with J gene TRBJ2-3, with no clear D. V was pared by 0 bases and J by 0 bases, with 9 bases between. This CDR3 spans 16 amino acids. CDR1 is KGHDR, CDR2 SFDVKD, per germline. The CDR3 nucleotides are TGTGCCACCAGTGATTTGGAAGACACTAGCACAGATACGCAGTATTTT. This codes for CATSDLEDTSTDTQYF.

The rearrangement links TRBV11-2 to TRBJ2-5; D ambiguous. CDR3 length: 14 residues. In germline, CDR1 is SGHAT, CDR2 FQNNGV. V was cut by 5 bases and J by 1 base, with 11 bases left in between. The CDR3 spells CASSPYSIQETQYF. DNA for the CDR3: TGTGCCAGCAGCCCCTACAGTATCCAAGAGACCCAGTACTTC.

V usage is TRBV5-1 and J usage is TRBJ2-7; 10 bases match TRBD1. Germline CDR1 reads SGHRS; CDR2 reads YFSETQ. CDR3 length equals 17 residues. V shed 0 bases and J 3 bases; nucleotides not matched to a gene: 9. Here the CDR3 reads CASSLGKGQGVYYEQYF. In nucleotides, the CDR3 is TGCGCCAGCAGCTTGGGGAAAGGACAGGGGGTGTACTACGAGCAGTACTTC.

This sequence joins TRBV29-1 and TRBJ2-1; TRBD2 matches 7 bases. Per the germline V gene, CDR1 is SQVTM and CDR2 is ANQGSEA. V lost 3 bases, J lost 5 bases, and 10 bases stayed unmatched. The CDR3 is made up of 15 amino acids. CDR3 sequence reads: CSVERFGGNNNEQFF. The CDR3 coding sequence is TGCAGCGTTGAGCGGTTCGGGGGGAATAACAATGAGCAGTTCTTC.

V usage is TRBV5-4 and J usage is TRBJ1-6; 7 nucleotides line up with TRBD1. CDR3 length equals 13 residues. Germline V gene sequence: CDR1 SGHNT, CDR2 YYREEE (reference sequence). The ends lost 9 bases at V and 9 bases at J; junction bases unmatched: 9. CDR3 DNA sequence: TGTGCCACGCGGGAAACAGGGGTTTCACCCCTCCACTTT. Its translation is CATRETGVSPLHF.